Included here is one TCR beta chain sequence, with context. No cognate antigen has been identified for it. The library was obtained by the immunoSEQ multiplex PCR assay. For the multiplex PCR, a mixture combining 60 forward primers for TCR Vbeta segments and 13 reverse primers for TCR Jbeta segments was used. The CDR3 region of rearranged TCR beta genes was amplified from genomic DNA with a multiplex PCR assay. The amplified TCR beta libraries were sequenced on the Illumina HiSeq System as 87-base-pair reads. Turning to the authors' computational methods: Across the 700 or so repertoires, a later analysis counted 75 million to 90 million unique TCR beta chains, 9.5 million to 13 million of which were shared by at least two donors. A nearest-neighbor algorithm error-corrected the raw reads and collapsed the reads into unique sequences, merging closely related sequences to remove PCR and sequencing errors. Alignment of CDR3 sequences to IMGT reference sequences was used to assign V, D and J gene segments. Each retained sequence needed at least a six-nucleotide match to both a V gene segment and a J gene segment. A rearrangement was called productive if the CDR3 had no stop codons and remained in frame with V and J, and every other rearrangement was called non-productive. CDR3 was defined by IMGT convention, running from the second conserved V-encoded cysteine to the conserved J-encoded phenylalanine. In an earlier analysis of around 540 of the donors, sequences lacking an unambiguous match to a single V gene segment were excluded. An earlier analysis of approximately 590 of the donors classified V segments as functional when productive rearrangements were above 56.7% and as segregating when the standard deviation between donors was above 5%. A statistical classification framework was developed to diagnose cytomegalovirus status using the catalog of TCR beta chain sequences. V and J gene assignment, in a later analysis, came from comparing TCR nucleotide sequences with IMGT/GENE-DB human TR gene sequences. Using the TCRdist pipeline, a later analysis assigned CDR3 sequences along with most-parsimonious VDJ recombination scenarios. In a later analysis, each TCR beta chain was defined by its CDR3 amino acid sequence together with its V-gene family, and reads without a unique V-gene family were excluded. As a way to deal with suspected cross-contamination and a sequencing artifact, a later analysis dropped nearly 600 nucleotide sequences that were highly shared and had low generation probability. In a later analysis, a clonal expansion index for each public chain was calculated from normalized within-repertoire ranks of inferred template counts. In a later analysis, generation probabilities were computed with a VDJ recombination model fitted to out-of-frame rearrangements, and the resulting probabilities were checked against IGoR. Hypergeometric tests were used in a later analysis to score TCR-TCR, TCR-HLA and TCR-CMV co-occurrence, with a repertoire-size bias correction applied to the TCR pairs. In a later analysis, false discovery rates were estimated by permuting HLA or CMV assignments 20 times. A later analysis grouped co-occurring TCRs with DBSCAN, adding TCRdist sequence similarity when clustering within HLA-allele-positive subsets. Co-occurrence clustering excluded repertoires with fewer than 30,000 or more than 120,000 public chains, plus five with anomalous nucleotide sharing. This is the immuneACCESS table as TCRdb keeps it, with only in-frame sequences that have V and J called. A part of the clones is gone; compared with another copy, unresolved V genes explain less than half, and the rest is unexplained. That table supplies the V and J calls and clone size; D and trimming were determined from the DNA. This specimen's table enumerates roughly 77,000 clones. 4.6% of the sample comes from the top ten.

In total, over 600 healthy bone marrow donors made up the cohort. Cohort members were all nominally healthy when sampled, although unrecorded immune exposures were likely present. The donor was CMV seronegative and was included in the group of 352 seronegative cohort members. Each donor provided a peripheral blood sample, and peripheral blood mononuclear cells were used for TCR beta sequencing. Genomic DNA was extracted from the blood cell samples with the Qiagen DNeasy Blood Extraction Kit. The data stem from a study of cytomegalovirus exposure and HLA in healthy donors (dated by TCRdb to 2015 to 2018). Looking at the study overall: An earlier analysis of approximately 600 of the donors reported approximately 290 Gb of sequence data and more than 90 million unique TCR beta sequences from roughly 180 million T cells. An early release covering about 600 HLA-typed donors comprised about 320 gigabases of sequencing data and 85 million to 100 million unique TCR sequences. Among the roughly 400 genotyped donors, roughly 80% belonged to the genetic ancestry cluster associated with self-reported Caucasian donors. The study aimed to test whether signatures of past pathogen exposure could be identified by cataloging public T cell receptors. The T cell repertoires of under 750 subjects were profiled by immunosequencing and related to cytomegalovirus serostatus. A separate validation cohort of 90 to 150 different subjects was used in addition to the approximately 700-subject first cohort. To predict cytomegalovirus infection status, the study combined high-throughput TCR immunosequencing, statistical association of individual TCRs with disease status, and machine learning. To study patterns of TCR occurrence, a later analysis re-analyzed previously published TCR beta repertoires from 550 to 800 donors and added high-resolution HLA genotyping. Rather than drawing on any new phenotypic data, the later analysis identified candidate immune exposures from TCR beta sequences and the way those sequences occurred across donors. To decide whether each TCR beta V gene segment behaved as functional or pseudogenic, an earlier analysis of some 570 of the donors relied on high-throughput TCR beta sequencing. Donor age, sex, ethnicity and CMV serostatus were collected together with the repertoire data. In a later genetic analysis, genome-wide SNP genotypes for about 65% of the roughly 700 donors were used, and that subset was treated as a discovery cohort. All discovery cohort repertoires had been generated using a single sequencing platform. Class I and class II HLA loci were covered by the typing at four-digit resolution. The number of donors typed differed by locus, with 629-630 for A, B, C, DRB1 and DQB1, around 520 for DQA1, 606 for DPA1, and 450 to 480 for DPB1. About five DR-DQ haplotypes were handled as single units for association and clustering because linkage in the cohort was strong. Among around 400 genotyped donors of the cohort, an average of approximately 240,000 unique TCR beta nucleotide sequences were sequenced per donor, 15% to 20% of them non-productive. What the study reported, not specific to this receptor: Strong co-occurrence of HLA alleles, especially DR and DQ, made assigning TCR associations to individual alleles difficult. Most CMV-associated TCR beta chains appeared to be HLA-restricted in a later analysis, and the HLA associations seemed to be driven largely by CMV exposure. The study listed approximately 150 TCR beta chains as associated with cytomegalovirus. A later genetic analysis associated a missense DCLRE1C variant with V-gene and J-gene trimming of TCR beta chains, and an independent cohort replicated the association. The earlier analysis of almost 600 of the donors excluded 15 to 20 rarely observed V segments, including chromosome 9 orphons, because counts were too low. HLA typing was unavailable for some donors at each locus, so association tests used only the typed subset. In a later genetic analysis, fewer N-insertions in productive TCRs were reported among donors in an Asian-associated ancestry cluster than the 666-donor mean. In both the original and validation cohorts, the classifier was reported to diagnose cytomegalovirus status with high specificity and sensitivity. A later analysis reported that several top co-occurrence clusters appeared linked to parvovirus B19, influenza, CMV and Epstein-Barr virus. Most TCR sequences were seen in very few donors, while some public TCRs were found in many individuals. The presence/absence analyses assumed that sequencing depth was roughly uniform across donors, and that assumption may not be true. In a later analysis, HLA-associated TCR beta chains were found to be more clonally expanded and to have lower generation probabilities than equally common non-associated chains. Some IMGT-functional V segments, including TRBV6-2 and TRBV6-3, could not be told apart with the 87-base-pair reads, so those segments were excluded. A later analysis associated some 17,000 TCR beta sequences with specific HLA alleles at a false discovery rate of 0.05. A few of the identified cytomegalovirus-associated TCR beta chains were confirmed in vitro to be specific for cytomegalovirus antigens. In this cohort, only TCR beta chains were sequenced, and detectable features were limited by the absence of alpha or paired-chain data. Broadly in line with IMGT annotations, most TCR beta V segments showed up in productive rearrangements about 90% or about 30% of the time in an earlier analysis of 450 to 750 of the donors. The sequencing pipeline was judged likely to have produced a cluster of highly shared sequence variants as a technical artifact. Correlated functional status among segregating V segments might be attributable to linkage disequilibrium, but an unknown experimental factor could not be ruled out. A later analysis found that TCR association rates varied across HLA loci, with DRB1 alleles showing the most associated TCRs and HLA-C alleles the fewest. According to the authors, the approach could potentially be generalized to other disease states and immunological phenotypes. A further reported finding was that TCR beta sequences accurately predicted the HLA-A and HLA-B alleles for most subjects in the first cohort. Immune exposure information for the cohort was limited to CMV serostatus.

A distance of 17 bases separates the germline ends of V and J, which lose 0 bases and 2 bases respectively. Counted from cysteine to phenylalanine, this CDR3 has 18 amino acids. Only the CDR3 DNA is retained, 54 bases long and in frame from the first base. Reading the germline V gene gives CDR1 MNHNS and CDR2 SASEGT. The source is a man between 25 and 39 years old in good health and CMV-seronegative. Sequenced: PBMCs. The chain links TRBV6-1 with TRBJ1-5, with TRBD1 perhaps the D gene, on 6 matching bases. CDR3 sequence: CASSEALLGGARNQPQHF. The DNA reads TGTGCCAGCAGTGAAGCGCTTCTTGGGGGCGCGCGCAATCAGCCCCAGCATTTT.